This paragraph covers one T cell receptor (beta chain) sequence. Its antigen is still unknown. CDR1 is GTSNPN and CDR2 is SVGIG in the germline V gene (reference sequence). The CDR3 spans 12 residues. V shed 5 bases and J 1 base; nucleotides not matched to a gene: 2. Whereas donors were nominally healthy upon sampling, unrecorded immune exposures were probable. This PCR relied on a set of 60 Vbeta primers and 13 Jbeta primers. TCRdb keeps only in-frame clones here, not all; method: immunoSEQ multiplex PCR. This table holds 150,000 to 200,000 clones, about 65% found once. This sample is part of a study of cytomegalovirus exposure and HLA in healthy donors. Study outcomes and limitations: Using the classifier, cytomegalovirus status was reportedly diagnosed with high specificity and sensitivity.

The receptor's source is a man aged 35 to 55 in good health and CMV-seropositive. Sequenced sample: PBMCs. The chain couples TRBV30 to TRBJ2-7, with TRBD1 identical over 7 bases. As DNA, the CDR3 is TGTGCCTGGGAGGGGGCGTCCTACGAGCAGTACTTC. Amino acids: CAWEGASYEQYF.